The clone carrying this T cell receptor (beta chain) was seen only a few times. TCRdb itself ran the PCR reads through MiXCR, one entry per CDR3 protein. This sample has approximately 20,000 distinct CDR3 sequences, with 36% found just once. The sample originates from a study of tumor-infiltrating lymphocytes in oesophageal squamous cell carcinoma. Material: esophageal tumor tissue. The TCR comes from a male donor with esophageal squamous cell carcinoma.

The CDR3 protein is CASSLGELEQFF. The CDR3 DNA sequence: TGTGCCAGCAGCTTAGGGGAGCTTGAGCAGTTCTTC. This rearrangement joins TRBV7-2 to TRBJ2-5; D perhaps matches TRBD2 (5 bases). The J call is doubtful: the DNA matches TRBJ2-1 better. Germline lookup yields CDR1 SGHTA and CDR2 FQGNSA. This CDR3 comprises 12 residues.